The 25 T cell receptor beta chains listed next were all sequenced from one sample in a study of blood T cell repertoires in COVID-19. Generated by immunoSEQ multiplex PCR, the TCRdb table keeps only in-frame clones and is missing some. The table records around 280,000 clones, nearly 90% of them present only once. Specimen: PBMCs or T cells enriched from blood (not recorded which). The receptors come from a woman between 18 and 30 years old with acute COVID-19.

CDR3 sequence: CASSLVAYEQYF. DNA for the CDR3: TGTGCCAGCAGCTTAGTAGCCTACGAGCAGTACTTC. V and J are TRBV7-9 and TRBJ2-7, with D unresolved. The CDR3 spans 12 residues. The germline V gene has CDR1 SEHNR and CDR2 FQNEAQ (reference sequence). V was cut by 1 base and J by 2 bases, with 3 bases left in between.

The gene calls are TRBV6-5 and TRBJ2-1; perhaps TRBD2 as D (5 bases). Trimming removed 2 bases at V and 4 bases at J, with 9 bases between. Germline V gene lookup returns CDR1 MNHEY and CDR2 SVGAGI. CDR3 length equals 14 residues. The CDR3 here is CASSYLREYNEQFF. Written as DNA, the CDR3 is TGTGCCAGCAGTTACCTTCGGGAATACAATGAGCAGTTCTTC.

The rearrangement joins TRBV7-3 to TRBJ2-3; no clear D. Germline assignment: CDR1 SGHTA and CDR2 FQGTGA. This CDR3 contains 14 residues. Trimming pared 1 base from V and 4 bases from J, leaving 9 bases between. Here the CDR3 DNA reads TGTGCCAGCAGCTTAAATCTAGTGGCAGATACGCAGTATTTT. Protein: CASSLNLVADTQYF.

J is TRBJ1-3 and V is TRBV6-5; the match to TRBD1 covers 10 bases. This CDR3 region has 15 residues. Germline V CDR1 and CDR2: MNHEY, SVGAGI. J gave up 3 bases and V 5 bases, and 4 bases lay outside the gene matches. CDR3 sequence reads: CASSRDRGLGNTIYF. In nucleotides, the CDR3 is TGTGCCAGCAGTAGAGACAGGGGGCTTGGAAACACCATATATTTT.

The rearrangement uses TRBV27 and TRBJ2-2; D possibly corresponds to TRBD2 (5 bases). The V gene's germline CDR1 is MNHEY and CDR2 SMNVEV (reference sequence). V was pared by 6 bases and J by 4 bases, with 21 bases between. The CDR3 contains 17 residues. Here the CDR3 reads CASSPSEGVMATGELFF. The CDR3 DNA reads TGTGCCAGCAGCCCCTCTGAGGGTGTCATGGCCACCGGGGAGCTGTTTTTT.

The chain is built from TRBV3-1 (or the pseudogene TRBV3-2) and TRBJ1-5; D ambiguous. The germline V gene has CDR1 LGHDT and CDR2 YNNKEL (reference sequence). The CDR3 runs 15 residues. The germline V and J ends were trimmed by 2 bases and 9 bases, with 17 bases remaining between them. CDR3 protein: CASSQTWTGNWPQHF. In DNA form, the CDR3 reads TGTGCCAGCAGCCAAACCTGGACGGGGAATTGGCCCCAGCATTTT.

This clone has a single count. The CDR3 nucleotides read TGTGCCAGCAGTTATGGGGCTTACCCAATAGGGCGTGGAGCTTTCTTT. It codes for CASSYGAYPIGRGAFF. The chain carries TRBV6-5 and TRBJ1-1; weak D call: TRBD1 (5 bases). The CDR3 covers 16 residues. Per the germline V gene, CDR1 is MNHEY and CDR2 is SVGAGI. The germline V and J ends were trimmed by 3 bases and 10 bases, with 24 bases remaining between them.

The chain recombines TRBV10-1 with TRBJ2-5; TRBD1 might be the D (6 bases). CDR3 size: 13 residues. Germline V gene data show CDR1 as WNHNN and CDR2 as SYGVQD (reference sequence). Trimming pared 0 bases from V and 6 bases from J, leaving 8 bases between. The CDR3, as DNA: TGCGCCAGCAGTGAGTCGAGGGGGAAGACCCAGTACTTC. Protein: CASSESRGKTQYF.

This chain joins TRBV19 and TRBJ2-1; 10 bases match TRBD2. This CDR3 is 15 amino acids long. V lost 5 bases and J lost 2; bases outside the gene matches: 3. Germline V gene data show CDR1 as LNHDA and CDR2 as SQIVND (reference sequence). Here the CDR3 DNA reads TGTGCCAGTAGTTATAGCGGGAGGACCTACAATGAGCAGTTCTTC. Protein sequence: CASSYSGRTYNEQFF.

Of note for this clone: The same CDR3 also results from other DNA sequences found in this sample. The chain is built from TRBV18 and TRBJ2-5, with 7 bases aligning to TRBD1. This CDR3 contains 13 residues. Germline values: CDR1 KGHSH, CDR2 LQKENI. V was pared by 3 bases and J by 4 bases, with 2 bases of the junction left unmatched. The CDR3 sequence is CASSPTGRETQYF. The CDR3 region has the DNA TGTGCCAGCTCACCGACAGGGCGAGAGACCCAGTACTTC.

In DNA, the CDR3 is TGTGCCAGCAGCTTAAGAACCTCATCCAGCTCCTACGAGCAGTACTTC. Protein sequence: CASSLRTSSSSYEQYF. The chain couples TRBV7-2 to TRBJ2-7, with D unresolved. With 2 bases removed from V and 0 bases from J, the gap between germline ends came to 14 bases. Germline CDR1 is SGHTA and CDR2 is FQGNSA. The CDR3 loop spans 16 amino acids.

This clone was counted a few times. This chain uses TRBV6-5 with TRBJ1-5; D unclear. CDR1 is MNHEY and CDR2 is SVGAGI in the germline V gene. The CDR3 runs to 15 residues. V lost 7 bases and J 2 bases, leaving 15 bases between the germline ends. CDR3: CASTYVGGGNQPQHF. CDR3 DNA: TGTGCCAGCACCTATGTGGGCGGGGGCAATCAGCCCCAGCATTTT.

This chain links TRBV5-6 with TRBJ2-7, with 7 bases lining up with TRBD2. Germline V CDR1 and CDR2: SGHDT, YYEEEE. The trim removed 4 bases at V and 6 bases at J, leaving 4 bases unmatched. This CDR3 has 12 residues. CDR3 DNA sequence: TGTGCCAGCAGCCCTGGGGGGGTCGAGCAGTACTTC. As protein: CASSPGGVEQYF.

This chain connects TRBV19 to TRBJ1-5; the D gene is possibly TRBD1 (5 bases). Germline-derived CDR1 and CDR2 are LNHDA and SQIVND (reference sequence). CDR3 length: 13 amino acids. Trimming cost V 5 bases and J 5 bases, with 10 bases left between them. This chain's CDR3 is CASSWGVDQPQHF. CDR3 bases: TGTGCCAGTAGTTGGGGGGTCGATCAGCCCCAGCATTTT.

This chain joins TRBV11-2 and TRBJ2-5, with D perhaps TRBD2 (6 bases). The germline V and J ends were trimmed by 4 bases and 4 bases, with 16 bases remaining between them. The germline V gene has CDR1 SGHAT and CDR2 FQNNGV. This CDR3 is built from 15 residues. CDR3 sequence: CASSSGGMGGETQYF. The CDR3 nucleotides read TGTGCCAGCAGCTCTGGCGGGATGGGTGGAGAGACCCAGTACTTC. The whole variable domain, filled in from reference TRBV11-2 and TRBJ2-5, reads EAGVAQSPRYKIIEKRQSVAFWCNPISGHATLYWYQQILGQGPKLLIQFQNNGVVDDSQLPKDRFSAERLKGVDSTLKIQPAKLEDSAVYLCASSSGGMGGETQYFGPGTRLLVL.

The rearrangement links TRBV7-2 to TRBJ2-7, with 9 positions matching TRBD2. The germline V gene encodes CDR1 SGHTA and CDR2 FQGNSA. The CDR3 spans 13 residues. V shed 5 bases and J 6 bases; nucleotides not matched to a gene: 5. The chain's CDR3 is CASSTGLAGEQYF. DNA of the CDR3: TGTGCCAGCAGCACGGGACTAGCAGGCGAGCAGTACTTC.

This clone was recorded at least ten times. J is TRBJ2-2 and V is TRBV4-3, with D unresolved. This CDR3 is built from 18 residues. The V and J ends lost 0 bases and 7 bases respectively, with 21 bases between them. Germline-derived CDR1 and CDR2 are LGHNA and YSLEER. The CDR3 spells CASSQDLGLSQINGELFF. CDR3 nucleotide sequence: TGCGCCAGCAGCCAAGATCTTGGTCTCTCTCAGATCAACGGGGAGCTGTTTTTT.

Here the CDR3 DNA reads TGTGCCAGCAAATTGAGCGTCAATCAGCCCCAGCATTTT. This sequence encodes CASKLSVNQPQHF. The V call is TRBV27, the J call TRBJ1-5; D unclear. CDR3 size: 13 residues. Trimming cost V 7 bases and J 3 bases, with 10 bases left between them. CDR1 MNHEY and CDR2 SMNVEV come from the germline V gene (reference sequence).

V is TRBV29-1 and J is TRBJ2-2; a weak D match, TRBD2 (6 bases). The V end lost 5 bases, the J end lost 5 bases, and 15 bases lay between the germline ends. From germline, CDR1 is SQVTM and CDR2 ANQGSEA. The CDR3 length is 14 residues. CDR3 DNA: TGCAGCGTTCGGGCGCGGGGAGATACCGGGGAGCTGTTTTTT. Amino acids: CSVRARGDTGELFF.

The chain carries TRBV10-2 and TRBJ2-7; 12 bases fit TRBD2. The CDR3 loop spans 15 amino acids. Trimming cost V 4 bases and J 2 bases; bases outside gene matches: 3. Germline assignment: CDR1 WSHSY and CDR2 SAAADI. Here the CDR3 DNA reads TGCGCCAGCAGTGGGAGACTAGCGGGGGCCTACGAGCAGTACTTC. Translation gives CASSGRLAGAYEQYF.

The gene calls are TRBV30 and TRBJ1-1, with D maybe TRBD1 (6 bases). CDR1 is GTSNPN and CDR2 is SVGIG in the germline V gene (reference sequence). With 4 bases removed from V and 2 bases from J, the gap between germline ends came to 11 bases. CDR3 length: 13 amino acids. Written as DNA, the CDR3 is TGTGCCTGGACTAGGGGGGGAAACACTGAAGCTTTCTTT. Translating it yields CAWTRGGNTEAFF. The complete variable domain, with remaining parts taken from reference TRBV30 and TRBJ1-1, reads SQTIHQWPATLVQPVGSPLSLECTVEGTSNPNLYWYRQAAGRGLQLLFYSVGIGQISSEVPQNLSASRPQDRQFILSSKKLLLSDSGFYLCAWTRGGNTEAFFGQGTRLTVV.

The genes are TRBV5-8 and TRBJ2-1; TRBD2 aligns across 8 bases. CDR1 is SGHTS and CDR2 is YDEGEE in the germline V gene. V shed 6 bases, J shed 10 bases, and the junction held 15 bases outside the gene matches. The CDR3 is made up of 15 amino acids. The CDR3, as DNA: TGTGCCAGCACCCCTGGGACTAGGTACGATGTGGAGCAGTTCTTC. It yields the protein CASTPGTRYDVEQFF.

V is TRBV7-2 and J is TRBJ2-7; 9 bases are a match to TRBD2. This CDR3 contains 14 residues. Germline assignment: CDR1 SGHTA and CDR2 FQGNSA. The V gene end was trimmed by 3 bases and the J gene end by 7 bases; junction bases not matched to a gene: 7. CDR3 loop: CASSFSSGVSEQYF. The CDR3 DNA reads TGTGCCAGCAGCTTTTCTAGCGGGGTGAGTGAGCAGTACTTC.

The chain combines TRBV5-6 with TRBJ2-7; the match to TRBD1 covers 9 bases. V dropped 1 base and J dropped 3; count of bases not matched to a gene: 2. The CDR3 is made up of 14 amino acids. CDR1 and CDR2 from the germline V gene are SGHDT and YYEEEE. The CDR3 region is CASSLTGGVYEQYF. The CDR3 DNA reads as TGTGCCAGCAGCTTGACAGGGGGCGTCTACGAGCAGTACTTC.

The J gene is TRBJ2-3, the V gene TRBV9; 8 bases align to TRBD1. CDR3 length equals 15 residues. Per germline, CDR1 SGDLS and CDR2 YYNGEE. Trimming at V came to 3 bases and at J to 0 bases, leaving 3 bases not matched to a gene. CDR3 loop: CASSATGGSTDTQYF. The CDR3 coding sequence is TGTGCCAGCAGCGCCACAGGGGGGAGCACAGATACGCAGTATTTT.